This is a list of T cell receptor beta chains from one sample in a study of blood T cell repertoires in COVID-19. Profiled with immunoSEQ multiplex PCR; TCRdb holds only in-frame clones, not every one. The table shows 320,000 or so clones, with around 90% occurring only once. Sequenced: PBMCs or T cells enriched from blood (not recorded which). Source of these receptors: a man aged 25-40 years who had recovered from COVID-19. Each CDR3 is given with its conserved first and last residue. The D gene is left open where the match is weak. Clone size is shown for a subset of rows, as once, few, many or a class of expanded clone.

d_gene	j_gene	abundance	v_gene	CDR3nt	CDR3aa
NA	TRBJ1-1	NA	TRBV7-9	TGTGCCAGCAGCTTACCCGGCCGACAGAGTGAAGCTTTCTTT	CASSLPGRQSEAFF
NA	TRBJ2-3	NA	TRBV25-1	TGTGCCAGCAGTGACCTAGGGACTTCCCTTGGGTCGGATACGCAGTATTTT	CASSDLGTSLGSDTQYF
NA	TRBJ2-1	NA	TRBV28	TGTGCCAGCAGTTTGGTGGACAGCCACAATGAGCAGTTCTTC	CASSLVDSHNEQFF
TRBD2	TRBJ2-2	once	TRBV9	TGTGCCAGCAGCCACGGGGGGGGCCCCGGGGAGCTGTTTTTT	CASSHGGGPGELFF
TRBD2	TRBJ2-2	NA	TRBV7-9	TGTGCCAGCTGCCCTAGCGGGGGCCTGAACACCGGGGAGCTGTTTTTT	CASCPSGGLNTGELFF
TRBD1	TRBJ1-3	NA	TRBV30	TGTGCCTGGAGAAACAGGGGTCTCCCAGGAAACACCATATATTTT	CAWRNRGLPGNTIYF
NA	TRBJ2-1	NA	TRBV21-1	TGTGCCAGCAGAAAGATGGGACTAGCGGGGGGGCCAGTGTTCTTC	CASRKMGLAGGPVFF
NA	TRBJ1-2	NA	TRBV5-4	TGTGCCAGCAGCCCAGCGGGGGACTATGGCTACACCTTC	CASSPAGDYGYTF
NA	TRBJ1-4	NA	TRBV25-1	TGTGCCAGCAGTATGCCGGGATATACTAATGAAAAACTGTTTTTT	CASSMPGYTNEKLFF
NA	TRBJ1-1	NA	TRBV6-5	TGTGCCAGCAGTTACACCCTAGACACTGAAGCTTTCTTT	CASSYTLDTEAFF
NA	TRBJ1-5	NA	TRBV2	TGTGCCAGCAGGGGGCTTAGCAATCAGCCCCAGCATTTT	CASRGLSNQPQHF
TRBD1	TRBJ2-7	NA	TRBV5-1	TGCGCCAGCAGTCTACAGGGGACAGGTAGGGAGCAGTACTTC	CASSLQGTGREQYF
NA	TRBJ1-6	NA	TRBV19	TGTGCCAGTACCCCCGCGTTTGGCAGGGTCAAATCACCCCTCCACTTT	CASTPAFGRVKSPLHF
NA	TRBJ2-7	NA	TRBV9	TGTGCCAGCAGCGTCAACAGCCGCGAGCAGTACTTC	CASSVNSREQYF
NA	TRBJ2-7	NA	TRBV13	TGTGCCAGCAGCAAGACAGTGGGGTACGAGCAGTACTTC	CASSKTVGYEQYF
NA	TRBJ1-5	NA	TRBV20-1	TGCAGTGCTAGTCCGAGGGGAGGTTTGCAGCCCCAGCATTTT	CSASPRGGLQPQHF
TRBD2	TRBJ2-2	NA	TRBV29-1	TGCAGCGTTGGAGGGGCGGGGGGCACCGGGGAGCTGTTTTTT	CSVGGAGGTGELFF
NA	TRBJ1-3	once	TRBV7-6	TGTGCCAGCAGCCCGGGAGGCACCATATATTTT	CASSPGGTIYF
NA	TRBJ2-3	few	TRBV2	TGTGCCAGCAGTGCTACTTACGGCGGTGGAGATACGCAGTATTTT	CASSATYGGGDTQYF
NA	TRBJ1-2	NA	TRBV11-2	TGTGCCAGCAGCGCGCAGGGTCGGGTTAACTATGGCTACACCTTC	CASSAQGRVNYGYTF
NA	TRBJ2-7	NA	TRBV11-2	TGTGCCAGCAGCAACCGGGACAACACCTACGAGCAGTACTTC	CASSNRDNTYEQYF
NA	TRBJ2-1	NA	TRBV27	TGTGCCACCGGGATCTCCTACAATGAGCAGTTCTTC	CATGISYNEQFF
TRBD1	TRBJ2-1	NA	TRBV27	TGTGCCAGCACCAAGACAGGGTTGGATGAGCAGTTCTTC	CASTKTGLDEQFF
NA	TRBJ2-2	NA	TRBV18	TGTGCCAGCTCACCTTCGACAGGCCCTAACACCGGGGAGCTGTTTTTT	CASSPSTGPNTGELFF
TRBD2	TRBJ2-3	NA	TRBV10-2	TGCGCCAGCAGTTCTAGCGGAGCAGGCACAGATACGCAGTATTTT	CASSSSGAGTDTQYF
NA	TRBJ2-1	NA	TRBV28	TGTGCCAGCAGCCTGGACATAAGTACCTACAATGAGCAGTTCTTC	CASSLDISTYNEQFF
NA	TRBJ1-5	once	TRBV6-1	TGTGCCAGCAGTGCTGTGCGACCGGGGGTTAACGGTCAGCCCCAGCATTTT	CASSAVRPGVNGQPQHF
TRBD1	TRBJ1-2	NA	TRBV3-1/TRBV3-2	TGTGCCAGCAGCCAAAGAGACAGGGGAGATGGCTACACCTTC	CASSQRDRGDGYTF
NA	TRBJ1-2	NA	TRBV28	TGTGCCAGCGCCCCGGGCGGGATTAACTATGGCTACACCTTC	CASAPGGINYGYTF
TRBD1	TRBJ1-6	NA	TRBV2	TGTGCCAGCAGGGTACAGGGGGCCGTTTCACCCCTCCACTTT	CASRVQGAVSPLHF
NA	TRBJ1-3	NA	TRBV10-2	TGCGCCAGCAGCGCGGGCTCTGGAAACACCATATATTTT	CASSAGSGNTIYF
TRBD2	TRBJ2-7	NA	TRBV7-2	TGTGCCAGCAGCACCAGGACTAGCGGGCCCTACGAGCAGTACTTC	CASSTRTSGPYEQYF
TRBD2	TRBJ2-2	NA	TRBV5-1	TGCGCCAGCAGCCCCCTAGCTAGCGGGGTAACCGGGGAGCTGTTTTTT	CASSPLASGVTGELFF
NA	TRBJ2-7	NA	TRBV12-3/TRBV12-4	TGTGCCAGCAGTTTAGAACTCGAGCAGTACTTC	CASSLELEQYF
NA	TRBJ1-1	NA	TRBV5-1	TGCGCCAGCAGCTTGGGCGGGGCACGAGGCGGCACTGAAGCTTTCTTT	CASSLGGARGGTEAFF
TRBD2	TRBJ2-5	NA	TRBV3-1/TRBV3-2	TGTGCCAGCAGCCAAGCTTGGGGGGGACAAGAGACCCAGTACTTC	CASSQAWGGQETQYF
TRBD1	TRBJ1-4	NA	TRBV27	TGTGCCAGCAGCCCGTACAGGGGATTAAATGAAAAACTGTTTTTT	CASSPYRGLNEKLFF
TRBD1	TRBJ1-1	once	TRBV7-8	TGTGCCAGCAGTCAAGGGGTGACAGGGGAAATGAACACTGAAGCTTTCTTT	CASSQGVTGEMNTEAFF
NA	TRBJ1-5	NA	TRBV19	TGTGCCAGTAGTATAAACGGGCAGGGTTATAGCAATCAGCCCCAGCATTTT	CASSINGQGYSNQPQHF
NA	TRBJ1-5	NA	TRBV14	TGTGCCAGCAGCCAGCGCATTTATAGCAATCAGCCCCAGCATTTT	CASSQRIYSNQPQHF
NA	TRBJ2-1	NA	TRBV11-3	TGTGCCAGCAGCTTAGGGACAGCGAGAAACAATGAGCAGTTCTTC	CASSLGTARNNEQFF
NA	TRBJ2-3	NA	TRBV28	TGTGCCAGCCGACGGAGTAGCACAGATACGCAGTATTTT	CASRRSSTDTQYF
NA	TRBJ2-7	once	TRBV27	TGTGCCAGCAGGCATCGACAGGCCGCCTACGAGCAGTACTTC	CASRHRQAAYEQYF
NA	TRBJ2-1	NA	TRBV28	TGTGCCAGCAGTTCCCCTTCTAACAATGAGCAGTTCTTC	CASSSPSNNEQFF
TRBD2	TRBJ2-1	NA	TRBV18	TGTGCCAGCTCAGGGGGGGATGAGCAGTTCTTC	CASSGGDEQFF
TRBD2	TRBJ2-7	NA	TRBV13	TGTGCCAGCAGCTTAGCCTCGGGGGGGGCCTCATCCTACGAGCAGTACTTC	CASSLASGGASSYEQYF
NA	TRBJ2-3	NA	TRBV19	TGTGCCAGTAGTCTAAGGGTACTAGTCGGAGATACGCAGTATTTT	CASSLRVLVGDTQYF
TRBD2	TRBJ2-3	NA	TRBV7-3	TGTGCCAGCAGCTTAACTTTTCAGCGGGGGGCAGATACGCAGTATTTT	CASSLTFQRGADTQYF
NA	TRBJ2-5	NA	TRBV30	TGTGCCTGGAGTGTGGGGCAGACACTCCAAGAGACCCAGTACTTC	CAWSVGQTLQETQYF
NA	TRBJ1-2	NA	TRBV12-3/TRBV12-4	TGTGCCAGCAGCTTAGACAGGAGAAGCCGTTACACCTTC	CASSLDRRSRYTF
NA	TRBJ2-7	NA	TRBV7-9	TGTGCCAGCAGCCACTTCTCCTACGAGCAGTACTTC	CASSHFSYEQYF
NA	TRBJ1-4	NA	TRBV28	TGTGCCAGCAGTTTTAGCGGGGCTGATGAAAAACTGTTTTTT	CASSFSGADEKLFF
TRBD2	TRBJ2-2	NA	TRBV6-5	TGTGCCAGCAACCTAGCGGGGGGCCTCACCGGGGAGCTGTTTTTT	CASNLAGGLTGELFF
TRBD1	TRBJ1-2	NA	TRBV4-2	TGTGCCAGCAGCCAAAATTTCGGGACAGGGTCGTTTGGCTACACCTTC	CASSQNFGTGSFGYTF
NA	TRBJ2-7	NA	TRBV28	TGTGCCAGCAGTTTAGGGACTTCAGACGAGCAGTACTTC	CASSLGTSDEQYF
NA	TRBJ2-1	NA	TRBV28	TGTGCCAGCAGTTTTGGTGCGGTTGAGCAGTTCTTC	CASSFGAVEQFF
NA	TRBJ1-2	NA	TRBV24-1	TGTGCCACCGGCGACAGGCTTCACTATGGCTACACCTTC	CATGDRLHYGYTF
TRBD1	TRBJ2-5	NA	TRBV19	TGTGCCAGTAGTAAGGGCGGCAGGGGGACGCACGAGACCCAGTACTTC	CASSKGGRGTHETQYF
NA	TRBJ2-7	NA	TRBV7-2	TGTGCCAGCTTGCCCGACAGCTTACTCTACGAGCAGTACTTC	CASLPDSLLYEQYF